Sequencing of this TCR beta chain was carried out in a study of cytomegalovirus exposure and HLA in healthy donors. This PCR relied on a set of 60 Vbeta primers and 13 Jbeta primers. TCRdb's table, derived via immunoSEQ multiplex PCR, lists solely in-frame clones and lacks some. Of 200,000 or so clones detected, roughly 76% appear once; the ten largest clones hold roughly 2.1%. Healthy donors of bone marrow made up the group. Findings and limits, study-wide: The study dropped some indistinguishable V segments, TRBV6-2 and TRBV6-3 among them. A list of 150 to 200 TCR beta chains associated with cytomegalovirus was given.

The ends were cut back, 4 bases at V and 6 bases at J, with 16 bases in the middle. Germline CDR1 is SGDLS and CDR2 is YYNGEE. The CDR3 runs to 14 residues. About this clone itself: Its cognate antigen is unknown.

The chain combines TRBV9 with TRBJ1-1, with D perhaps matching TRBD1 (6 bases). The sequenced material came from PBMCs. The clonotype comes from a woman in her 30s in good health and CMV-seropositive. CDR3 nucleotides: TGTGCCAGCAGCTATGACGACAGGCCAGCTGAAGCTTTCTTT. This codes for CASSYDDRPAEAFF. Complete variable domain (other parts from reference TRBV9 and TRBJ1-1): DSGVTQTPKHLITATGQRVTLRCSPRSGDLSVYWYQQSLDQGLQFLIQYYNGEERAKGNILERFSAQQFPDLHSELNLSSLELGDSALYFCASSYDDRPAEAFFGQGTRLTVV.